This TCR beta chain was observed in a study of blood T cells in healthy people across ages. Alongside a J-beta primer mix, a sample-barcoded 5' primer served in a second PCR lasting about 7 to 12 cycles. One entry per CDR3 protein, called by TCRdb with MiXCR from the 5' RACE reads. The sample has some 550,000 distinct CDR3 sequences, 40% to 55% seen once; the top ten hold approximately 25%. The CDR3 is 13 amino acids. V lost 4 bases to trimming and J lost 8 bases, with 17 bases between them. The germline gives CDR1 SQVTM, CDR2 ANQGSEA. V and J are TRBV29-1 and TRBJ1-2, with D perhaps TRBD1 (5 bases). This clonotype was sampled from a man older than 75 in good health. Material for sequencing was blood. As DNA, the CDR3 is TGCAGCGTTGTCGAGGTCAGGGCGGGAGGCTACACCTTC. Protein sequence: CSVVEVRAGGYTF.